These T cell receptor beta chains were read from a single sample in a study of breast tumors, draining lymph nodes, adjacent tissues. TCRdb itself ran the multiplex PCR reads through MiXCR, one entry per CDR3 protein. The repertoire holds some 22,000 distinct CDR3 sequences, around 68% seen once, with 23% in the top ten. Sample: tumor-adjacent breast tissue. These receptors were collected from a female donor with breast cancer. Some clones in this sample may be carry-over from other donors' samples. CDR3s include the opening cysteine and the closing phenylalanine or tryptophan. Fields, in order: V gene, D gene, clone size, J gene, CDR3 DNA, CDR3 protein. The D gene is left open where the match is weak. Not all rows give a size; the values are once, few, many and, for expanded clones, a class.

v_call: TRBV11-3
d_call: NA
clone_size: NA
j_call: TRBJ2-3
cdr3_nt: TGTGCCAGCAAGGCGCGGGACTCAGATACGCAGTATTTT
cdr3_aa: CASKARDSDTQYF

v_call: TRBV7-8
d_call: TRBD1
clone_size: NA
j_call: TRBJ1-2
cdr3_nt: TGTGCCAGCAGCTTAGAGGGGGCCATGCGGGGCTACACCTTC
cdr3_aa: CASSLEGAMRGYTF

v_call: TRBV13
d_call: TRBD1
clone_size: few
j_call: TRBJ1-5
cdr3_nt: TGTGCCAGCAGCTTAGGGACAGGGACTAATCAGCCCCAGCATTTT
cdr3_aa: CASSLGTGTNQPQHF

v_call: TRBV3-1
d_call: TRBD1
clone_size: NA
j_call: TRBJ1-2
cdr3_nt: TGTGCCAGCAGCCAGGGGCAGGGGGCAAACTATGGCTACACCTTC
cdr3_aa: CASSQGQGANYGYTF

v_call: TRBV20-1
d_call: TRBD2
clone_size: NA
j_call: TRBJ2-1
cdr3_nt: TGCAGTGCTAAACTAGCGGGAGACAGGGATGAGCAGTTCTTC
cdr3_aa: CSAKLAGDRDEQFF

v_call: TRBV12-3/TRBV12-4
d_call: NA
clone_size: NA
j_call: TRBJ1-4
cdr3_nt: TGTGCCAGCAGTCGCTTCGACAGTAATGAAAAACTGTTTTTT
cdr3_aa: CASSRFDSNEKLFF

v_call: TRBV4-1
d_call: TRBD2
clone_size: NA
j_call: TRBJ2-3
cdr3_nt: TGCGCCAGCAGCCAGCTAGCGGGAGGGCCTTCGACAGATACGCAGTATTTT
cdr3_aa: CASSQLAGGPSTDTQYF

v_call: TRBV7-2
d_call: NA
clone_size: few
j_call: TRBJ2-3
cdr3_nt: TGTGCCAGCAGCTTTCAGGAGTCCCGCACAGATACGCAGTATTTT
cdr3_aa: CASSFQESRTDTQYF

v_call: TRBV7-2
d_call: NA
clone_size: NA
j_call: TRBJ1-3
cdr3_nt: TGTGCCAGCAGCACAGGGTCTGGAAACACCATATATTTT
cdr3_aa: CASSTGSGNTIYF

v_call: TRBV5-1
d_call: TRBD2
clone_size: NA
j_call: TRBJ2-7
cdr3_nt: TGCGCCAGCAGCTCGACGGGACTAGCGGCCACCTACGAGCAGTACTTC
cdr3_aa: CASSSTGLAATYEQYF

v_call: TRBV6-1
d_call: NA
clone_size: NA
j_call: TRBJ2-7
cdr3_nt: TGTGCCAGCAGTGAACTTACAGGGTTCTTCGAGCAGTACTTC
cdr3_aa: CASSELTGFFEQYF

v_call: TRBV6-4
d_call: TRBD2
clone_size: NA
j_call: TRBJ2-1
cdr3_nt: TGTGCCAGCAGTGACTCTACCGGGACTAGCAATGAGCAGTTCTTC
cdr3_aa: CASSDSTGTSNEQFF

v_call: TRBV7-9
d_call: NA
clone_size: NA
j_call: TRBJ2-5
cdr3_nt: TGTGCCAGCAGCCTTTCCAGGACAGGGAGGGGAGAGACCCAGTACTTC
cdr3_aa: CASSLSRTGRGETQYF

v_call: TRBV14
d_call: NA
clone_size: NA
j_call: TRBJ2-7
cdr3_nt: TGTGCCAGCAGCCAAAGTTCACCCTACGAGCAGTACTTC
cdr3_aa: CASSQSSPYEQYF

v_call: TRBV6-6
d_call: TRBD1
clone_size: NA
j_call: TRBJ2-2
cdr3_nt: TGTGCCAGCAGTTACTCGACCGGGACAGGGGGCGCGGACACCGGGGAGCTGTTTTTT
cdr3_aa: CASSYSTGTGGADTGELFF

v_call: TRBV4-1
d_call: NA
clone_size: medium-sized
j_call: TRBJ2-7
cdr3_nt: TGCGCCAGCAGCCAAGAACCGGGACGCATCTACGAGCAGTACTTC
cdr3_aa: CASSQEPGRIYEQYF

v_call: TRBV30
d_call: NA
clone_size: NA
j_call: TRBJ1-6
cdr3_nt: TGTGCCTGGAGCCGGGACCCCAATTCACCCCTCCACTTT
cdr3_aa: CAWSRDPNSPLHF

v_call: TRBV9
d_call: TRBD2
clone_size: NA
j_call: TRBJ2-2
cdr3_nt: TGTGCCAGCACCACCGAGGGGCGGGAGGGCCGATATGACACCGGGGAGCTGTTTTTT
cdr3_aa: CASTTEGREGRYDTGELFF

v_call: TRBV11-1
d_call: NA
clone_size: NA
j_call: TRBJ2-1
cdr3_nt: TGTGCCAGCAGCTTGAAGATTCGCGCTTCGGGTTCGAATGAGCAGTTCTTC
cdr3_aa: CASSLKIRASGSNEQFF

v_call: TRBV11-1
d_call: NA
clone_size: NA
j_call: TRBJ2-1
cdr3_nt: TGTGCCAGCAGCTATTGGGTCAATGAGCAGTTCTTC
cdr3_aa: CASSYWVNEQFF

v_call: TRBV5-1
d_call: NA
clone_size: few
j_call: TRBJ2-1
cdr3_nt: TGCGCCAGCAGCCGACAAGGAAATATCAATGAGCAGTTCTTC
cdr3_aa: CASSRQGNINEQFF

v_call: TRBV19
d_call: TRBD1
clone_size: large
j_call: TRBJ2-7
cdr3_nt: TGTGCCAGTAGTCCACCGGGACAGGGCTACGAGCAGTACTTC
cdr3_aa: CASSPPGQGYEQYF

v_call: TRBV4-1
d_call: NA
clone_size: NA
j_call: TRBJ1-2
cdr3_nt: TGCGCCAGCAGCCAAGATAAAGGGTCGCGCTATGGCTACACCTTC
cdr3_aa: CASSQDKGSRYGYTF

v_call: TRBV11-3
d_call: TRBD2
clone_size: NA
j_call: TRBJ2-1
cdr3_nt: TGTGCCAGCAGCTCCGGGACTAGTTACAATGAGCAGTTCTTC
cdr3_aa: CASSSGTSYNEQFF

v_call: TRBV28
d_call: TRBD2
clone_size: many
j_call: TRBJ2-7
cdr3_nt: TGTGCCAGCAGTTCCCGGGTAGGGCGGGAGCTTACCGAGCAGTACTTC
cdr3_aa: CASSSRVGRELTEQYF

v_call: TRBV24-1
d_call: TRBD2
clone_size: NA
j_call: TRBJ2-1
cdr3_nt: TGTGCCACCAGTGATCATAGCGGGAGTCGCTACAATGAGCAGTTCTTC
cdr3_aa: CATSDHSGSRYNEQFF

v_call: TRBV10-3
d_call: NA
clone_size: NA
j_call: TRBJ1-1
cdr3_nt: TGTGCCATCAGTGAGTCAGCCCGCCTGGCTGAAGCTTTCTTT
cdr3_aa: CAISESARLAEAFF

v_call: TRBV7-8
d_call: TRBD2
clone_size: many
j_call: TRBJ2-5
cdr3_nt: TGTGCCAGCAGCTTAGGTCGGGGCGGGGGGGCTTACTTAGAGACCCAGTACTTC
cdr3_aa: CASSLGRGGGAYLETQYF

v_call: TRBV5-1
d_call: NA
clone_size: NA
j_call: TRBJ1-2
cdr3_nt: TGCGCCAGCAGCTTGGAGGCGGGAGGTCTGACCTATGGCTACACCTTC
cdr3_aa: CASSLEAGGLTYGYTF

v_call: TRBV4-1
d_call: NA
clone_size: medium-sized
j_call: TRBJ1-6
cdr3_nt: TGCGCCAGCAGCCAGGGTCCGGGACAAGACTCACCCCTCCACTTT
cdr3_aa: CASSQGPGQDSPLHF

v_call: TRBV18
d_call: NA
clone_size: NA
j_call: TRBJ2-3
cdr3_nt: TGTGCCAGCTCAATTTTCCCTAACACAGATACGCAGTATTTT
cdr3_aa: CASSIFPNTDTQYF

v_call: TRBV24-1
d_call: TRBD1
clone_size: NA
j_call: TRBJ2-7
cdr3_nt: TGTGCCACCAGTGACCGACGAACAGGGGCACTCGAGCAGTACTTC
cdr3_aa: CATSDRRTGALEQYF

v_call: TRBV9
d_call: NA
clone_size: NA
j_call: TRBJ1-2
cdr3_nt: TGTGCCAGCAGCGTAGCCGACTATGGCTACACCTTC
cdr3_aa: CASSVADYGYTF

v_call: TRBV2
d_call: NA
clone_size: many
j_call: TRBJ2-7
cdr3_nt: TGTGCCAGCAGTGGAGCCGGCGGAGCGCCGCCCTACGAGCAGTACTTC
cdr3_aa: CASSGAGGAPPYEQYF

v_call: TRBV9
d_call: NA
clone_size: NA
j_call: TRBJ2-3
cdr3_nt: TGTGCCAGCAGCGGGCTAGGGGGAAAGCGGGGCACAGATACGCAGTATTTT
cdr3_aa: CASSGLGGKRGTDTQYF

v_call: TRBV6-5
d_call: NA
clone_size: NA
j_call: TRBJ2-7
cdr3_nt: TGTGCCAGCAGTTACTCACGGTTAACTAGCGAGCAGTACTTC
cdr3_aa: CASSYSRLTSEQYF

v_call: TRBV29-1
d_call: NA
clone_size: NA
j_call: TRBJ1-2
cdr3_nt: TGCAGCGTTGCAGAGAACTATGGCTACACCTTC
cdr3_aa: CSVAENYGYTF

v_call: TRBV20-1
d_call: TRBD2
clone_size: NA
j_call: TRBJ2-1
cdr3_nt: TGCAGTGCTGGAGGGACTAGCGGGAGGCCCGATGAGCAGTTCTTC
cdr3_aa: CSAGGTSGRPDEQFF

v_call: TRBV11-3
d_call: NA
clone_size: NA
j_call: TRBJ2-2
cdr3_nt: TGTGCCAGCAGCTTCCTAGCAGTCGGGGAGCTGTTTTTT
cdr3_aa: CASSFLAVGELFF

v_call: TRBV12-3/TRBV12-4
d_call: NA
clone_size: NA
j_call: TRBJ2-2
cdr3_nt: TGTGCCAGCAGCCGCACTACCTCCGGGGAGCTGTTTTTT
cdr3_aa: CASSRTTSGELFF

v_call: TRBV10-3
d_call: TRBD2
clone_size: NA
j_call: TRBJ2-7
cdr3_nt: TGTGCCACCTTAGAAGGTAGCGGGAACTACGAGCAGTACTTC
cdr3_aa: CATLEGSGNYEQYF

v_call: TRBV15
d_call: NA
clone_size: NA
j_call: TRBJ2-7
cdr3_nt: TGTGCCACCAGCAGAGATAGGTCAGGGGCGGGCGAGCAGTACTTC
cdr3_aa: CATSRDRSGAGEQYF

v_call: TRBV11-2
d_call: NA
clone_size: medium-sized
j_call: TRBJ2-3
cdr3_nt: TGTGCCAGCAGCCCTCGGGCAGGGAGGGATACGCAGTATTTT
cdr3_aa: CASSPRAGRDTQYF

v_call: TRBV20-1
d_call: TRBD2
clone_size: NA
j_call: TRBJ2-1
cdr3_nt: TGCAGTGCTAGGGCGTGGCGGGAGAGGACTGAGCAGTTCTTC
cdr3_aa: CSARAWRERTEQFF

v_call: TRBV20-1
d_call: NA
clone_size: once
j_call: TRBJ1-2
cdr3_nt: TGCAGTGGAGAACAGGACTTTAACTATGGCTACACCTTC
cdr3_aa: CSGEQDFNYGYTF

v_call: TRBV9
d_call: TRBD2
clone_size: NA
j_call: TRBJ2-1
cdr3_nt: TGTGCCAGCAGCGTAGAGGCCAAGCGGGAGGGCTTAGACAATGAGCAGTTCTTC
cdr3_aa: CASSVEAKREGLDNEQFF